Presented here are 27 T cell receptor beta chains from one specimen sequenced in a study of T cells in Graves' hyperthyroidism and ophthalmopathy (dated by TCRdb to the late 2010s). The library was generated by multiplex PCR. The run used an Illumina HiSeq 2000. TCR beta CDR3 regions were amplified from RNA transcripts. The first round of RT-PCR for the TCR CDR3 was performed with the HTBI primer set and the Qiagen OneStep RT-PCR kit. TCRdb took the public reads, trimmed them with fastp at Q25, ran MiXCR for clone calling and kept in-frame beta chains. Rows merge per CDR3 protein into single entries with the most common DNA and genes. In all, the sample holds hundreds of thousands of distinct CDR3 sequences, and 20% to 25% of those were seen once. Of the sample, approximately 54% falls within the top ten clones. The sample was blood. The receptors derive from a woman between 65 and 79 years old with Graves' ophthalmopathy.

Comments on this clonotype: A single base separates this from a much larger clone, so it may be a read error. Given the absence of the conserved phenylalanine or tryptophan at the CDR3 end, a read error is likely. V gene TRBV2 combines with J gene TRBJ2-3, with TRBD2 identical over 7 bases. The CDR3 contains 15 residues. The trim removed 8 bases at V and 4 bases at J, leaving 12 bases unmatched. Germline loops: CDR1 SNHLY, CDR2 FYNNEI. The CDR3 DNA follows: TGTGCCAGCCTGGGGAGGGCGATAGTCGCAGATACGCAGTATCTT. Translated: CASLGRAIVADTQYL.

This clonotype was observed a handful of times. The CDR3 sequence: CASSLGSSGLTDTQYF. The CDR3 bases are TGTGCCAGCAGCTTAGGATCTAGCGGCCTCACAGATACGCAGTATTTT. The chain combines TRBV7-6 with TRBJ2-3; 7 nucleotides line up with TRBD2. With 1 base clipped from V and 2 bases from J, the junction kept 6 bases outside the gene matches. Germline values: CDR1 SGHVS, CDR2 FNYEAQ. CDR3 size: 16 residues.

V is TRBV5-1 and J is TRBJ2-3, with D possibly matching TRBD2 (6 bases). CDR3 length: 14 amino acids. Germline-derived CDR1 and CDR2 are SGHRS and YFSETQ. The V and J ends lost 5 bases and 5 bases respectively, with 15 bases between them. CDR3 protein: CASSSGENVDTQYF. The CDR3 nucleotides read TGCGCCAGCAGTTCGGGGGAGAATGTAGATACGCAGTATTTT. Full variable domain (rest looked up from reference TRBV5-1 and TRBJ2-3): KAGVTQTPRYLIKTRGQQVTLSCSPISGHRSVSWYQQTPGQGLQFLFEYFSETQRNKGNFPGRFSGRQFSNSRSEMNVSTLELGDSALYLCASSSGENVDTQYFGPGTRLTVL.

This clonotype was picked up a small number of times. Here the CDR3 DNA reads TGTGCCAGCAGTTACATGGCTAGCGGGAGTGGAAATACGCAGTATTTT. Translating gives CASSYMASGSGNTQYF. V is TRBV6-2 or TRBV6-3 and J is TRBJ2-3; TRBD2 aligns across 10 bases. J gave up 7 bases and V 2 bases, and 9 bases lay outside the gene matches. The length of the CDR3 is 16 residues. Looked up from germline, CDR1 is MNHEY and CDR2 is SVGEGT.

The table lists this clonotype with a few counts. V and J are TRBV19 and TRBJ2-4; 9 nucleotides agree with TRBD2. CDR1 and CDR2 (germline): LNHDA, SQIVND (reference sequence). Losses at the gene ends were 1 base for V and 0 bases for J; bases not matched to a gene: 10. The CDR3 totals 19 residues. The CDR3 nucleotides are TGTGCCAGTAGTATAGTAGGAGCGGGAGGCCCGGAAGCCAAAAACATTCAGTACTTC. Translated, it gives CASSIVGAGGPEAKNIQYF. Combining the CDR3 with reference TRBV19 and TRBJ2-4 gives the whole variable domain DGGITQSPKYLFRKEGQNVTLSCEQNLNHDAMYWYRQDPGQGLRLIYYSQIVNDFQKGDIAEGYSVSREKKESFPLTVTSAQKNPTAFYLCASSIVGAGGPEAKNIQYFGAGTRLSVL.

The rearrangement links TRBV6-1 to TRBJ1-1; TRBD1 agrees at 8 bases. The germline gives CDR1 MNHNS, CDR2 SASEGT. Germline trimming cut 5 bases from V and 7 bases from J; bases unmatched to any gene: 6. CDR3 size: 13 residues. The CDR3 region has the DNA TGTGCCAGCAGTAAACTGACAGGGGATGAAGCTTTCTTT. It is translated as CASSKLTGDEAFF.

This clonotype was recorded at least ten times. The gene calls are TRBV28 and TRBJ1-5, with D perhaps TRBD1 (5 bases). Germline lookup yields CDR1 MDHEN and CDR2 SYDVKM. CDR3 length: 17 residues. V lost 2 bases and J lost 6, with 20 bases in between. The CDR3 is CASSLRRYRAQGQPQHF. In DNA, the CDR3 is TGTGCCAGCAGTTTAAGGAGGTACCGGGCGCAGGGTCAGCCCCAGCATTTT.

This chain uses TRBV28 with TRBJ1-6, with D possibly being TRBD1 (5 bases). Trimming removed 6 bases at V and 9 bases at J, with 21 bases between. The CDR3 totals 16 residues. Germline V gives CDR1 MDHEN, CDR2 SYDVKM. CDR3 nucleotide sequence: TGTGCCAGCAGGCCGCCGGGGCCCCTGTGGGGTTCACCCCTCCACTTT. Protein: CASRPPGPLWGSPLHF.

With regard to this clonotype: This may be a read error: a much more frequent sequence differs by one nucleotide. The V gene is TRBV24-1, the J gene TRBJ1-1; 8 positions agree with TRBD1. The CDR3 extends over 14 amino acids. Trimming at V came to 3 bases and at J to 10 bases, leaving 9 bases not matched to a gene. Germline V gene lookup returns CDR1 KGHDR and CDR2 SFDVKD. As DNA, the CDR3 is TGTGCCACCAGTGATCCCGACAGGGGACCTAGAGCTTTCTTT. Residues: CATSDPDRGPRAFF.

Concerning this clonotype: A much larger clone differs by one base, so this may be a read error. V gene TRBV11-1 combines with J gene TRBJ2-3; D gene uncertain. CDR1 is SGHAT, CDR2 FQDESV, per germline (reference sequence). This CDR3 is 13 amino acids long. V lost 5 bases, J lost 4 bases, and 10 bases lay in between. In DNA, the CDR3 is TGTGCCAGCAGCCCTAACGAAGCAGATACGCAGTATTTT. It codes for CASSPNEADTQYF.

The CDR3 region is CASSHPRRLAGIETSYNEQFF. CDR3 DNA: TGTGCCAGCAGTCACCCGAGGAGACTAGCGGGTATAGAGACCTCCTACAATGAGCAGTTCTTC. V and J are TRBV3-1 and TRBJ2-1, with 10 positions matching TRBD2. CDR3 length: 21 amino acids. J gave up 0 bases and V 6 bases, and 20 bases lay outside the gene matches. CDR1 and CDR2 from the germline V gene are LGHDT and YNNKEL (reference sequence).

This clonotype occurred many times. For the CDR3, the DNA is TGTGCCAGCAGTTTAGGTATCCCCACTCAGCCCCAGCATTTT. The encoded protein is CASSLGIPTQPQHF. The chain carries TRBV12-3 or TRBV12-4 and TRBJ1-5; no definite D call. Between the trimmed V and J ends, which lost 1 base and 6 bases, there was a span of 10 bases. CDR3 length: 14 amino acids.

As concerns this clonotype: Just one base apart from a much larger clone, this may be a read error. The V call is TRBV11-2, the J call TRBJ2-5; D is possibly TRBD2 (5 bases). The CDR3 extends over 14 amino acids. From germline, CDR1 is SGHAT and CDR2 FQNNGV. V was cut by 6 bases and J by 4 bases, with 15 bases left in between. The CDR3 sequence: CASRPRVGRETQYF. In DNA, the CDR3 is TGTGCCAGCAGACCCCGGGTGGGGAGAGAGACCCAGTACTTC.

This clonotype was seen at least ten times. This chain uses TRBV3-1 with TRBJ2-1; D is ambiguous. Looked up from germline, CDR1 is LGHDT and CDR2 is YNNKEL (reference sequence). Between the trimmed V and J ends, which lost 1 base and 7 bases, there was a span of 5 bases. The CDR3 contains 12 residues. CDR3 in amino acids: CASSQVANEQFF. Written as DNA, the CDR3 is TGTGCCAGCAGCCAAGTGGCGAATGAGCAGTTCTTC.

This clonotype was seen only a few times. V gene TRBV12-3 or TRBV12-4 combines with J gene TRBJ2-7, with TRBD1 matching over 10 bases. V gave up 1 base and J gave up 2 bases; unmatched junction bases: 2. This CDR3 has 15 residues. CDR3 sequence: CASSLGGQGTYEQYF. The DNA of the CDR3 is TGTGCCAGCAGTTTAGGGGGACAGGGGACCTACGAGCAGTACTTC.

This clonotype was picked up a small number of times. The chain joins TRBV20-1 to TRBJ2-3; the D gene is possibly TRBD1 (5 bases). The CDR3 totals 16 residues. The V gene's germline CDR1 is DFQATT and CDR2 SNEGSKA (reference sequence). With 1 base removed from V and 2 bases from J, the gap between germline ends came to 16 bases. The chain's CDR3 is CSARGGGSRPTDTQYF. The CDR3 DNA is TGCAGTGCTAGAGGGGGCGGATCACGACCCACAGATACGCAGTATTTT.

The sample holds a few counts of this clonotype. The genes are TRBV27 and TRBJ2-5; D may be TRBD1 (7 bases). Germline CDR1 and CDR2: MNHEY and SMNVEV (reference sequence). Trimming took off 1 base at V and 6 bases at J, with 27 bases between the two ends. The length of the CDR3 is 19 residues. Here the CDR3 DNA reads TGTGCCAGCAGTTTATTCGCTTTGGATAATGGGGCAGGGGGGAAGACCCAGTACTTC. Translated, it gives CASSLFALDNGAGGKTQYF.

This clonotype was found a few times. V and J are TRBV18 and TRBJ2-5; maybe TRBD2 (5 bases). Germline assignment: CDR1 KGHSH and CDR2 LQKENI. V was clipped by 3 bases and J by 5 bases, with 16 bases between them. The length of the CDR3 is 15 residues. This chain's CDR3 is CASSPTTAPAETQYF. The DNA of the CDR3 is TGTGCCAGCTCACCGACTACAGCTCCGGCGGAGACCCAGTACTTC.

The chain combines TRBV3-1 with TRBJ1-2; maybe TRBD1 (5 bases). The CDR3 runs to 14 residues. The germline V and J ends were trimmed by 3 bases and 3 bases, with 11 bases remaining between them. Germline-derived CDR1 and CDR2 are LGHDT and YNNKEL (reference sequence). The CDR3: CASSQGLVDYGYTF. CDR3 DNA sequence: TGTGCCAGCAGCCAGGGACTTGTAGACTATGGCTACACCTTC.

This clonotype was detected a few times. This rearrangement joins TRBV7-2 to TRBJ1-2, with D maybe TRBD1 (6 bases). This CDR3 contains 12 residues. CDR1 SGHTA and CDR2 FQGNSA come from the germline V gene. The ends were cut back, 7 bases at V and 7 bases at J, with 13 bases in the middle. CDR3 residues: CASTTGFGGYTF. In DNA, the CDR3 is TGTGCCAGCACCACAGGGTTTGGTGGCTACACCTTC.

The chain joins TRBV20-1 to TRBJ2-7; 9 bases are shared with TRBD2. Germline CDR1 is DFQATT and CDR2 is SNEGSKA (reference sequence). The CDR3 sequence is 13 residues long. Trimming at V came to 3 bases and at J to 4 bases, leaving 4 bases not matched to a gene. The CDR3 loop reads CSARASGKYEQYF. The CDR3 DNA is TGCAGTGCTAGGGCTAGCGGGAAATACGAGCAGTACTTC.

This clonotype has a handful of counts. The chain carries TRBV11-2 and TRBJ1-6; D uncertain. CDR3 length equals 14 residues. The germline V and J ends were trimmed by 3 bases and 7 bases, with 10 bases remaining between them. Germline lookup yields CDR1 SGHAT and CDR2 FQNNGV. CDR3 amino acids: CASSFVLLNSPLHF. The CDR3 bases are TGTGCCAGCAGCTTTGTTTTATTGAATTCACCCCTCCACTTT.

V and J are TRBV6-5 and TRBJ1-1; D call uncertain. Germline values: CDR1 MNHEY, CDR2 SVGAGI. The CDR3 covers 16 residues. Trimming cost V 2 bases and J 0 bases, with 13 bases left between them. CDR3 loop: CASSYDKGLVNTEAFF. CDR3 sequence (DNA): TGTGCCAGCAGTTACGACAAGGGTCTGGTGAACACTGAAGCTTTCTTT.

This sequence joins TRBV3-1 and TRBJ1-2; D gene uncertain. The CDR3 covers 13 residues. V lost 2 bases and J lost 13, with 17 bases in between. CDR1 LGHDT and CDR2 YNNKEL come from the germline V gene (reference sequence). CDR3 nucleotides: TGTGCCAGCAGCCAATTTCCATCCAGTTTTCGCACCTTC. Its protein product is CASSQFPSSFRTF.

This clonotype showed up just a few times. The gene calls are TRBV3-1 and TRBJ1-5, with no clear D. Germline V gene data show CDR1 as LGHDT and CDR2 as YNNKEL (reference sequence). V was shortened by 1 base and J by 3 bases, with 4 bases between the two germline ends. There are 13 residues in the CDR3. The CDR3 coding sequence is TGTGCCAGCAGCCAAGTTCTCAATCAGCCCCAGCATTTT. Protein: CASSQVLNQPQHF.

The CDR3 spells CASKRGGQATEAFF. In nucleotides, the CDR3 is TGTGCCAGCAAACGGGGGGGGCAAGCCACTGAAGCTTTCTTT. The rearrangement joins TRBV6-2 or TRBV6-3 to TRBJ1-1; perhaps TRBD1 as D (6 bases). The germline V and J ends were trimmed by 7 bases and 4 bases, with 16 bases remaining between them. The CDR3 covers 14 residues. The germline CDR1 and CDR2 sequences are MNHEY and SVGEGT.

The chain combines TRBV5-5 with TRBJ2-2; possibly TRBD2 for D (5 bases). Trimming took off 1 base at V and 8 bases at J, with 9 bases between the two ends. This CDR3 is 13 amino acids long. Germline V gene data show CDR1 as SGHKS and CDR2 as YYEKEE (reference sequence). The CDR3 loop is CASSLRGGGELFF. The CDR3, as DNA: TGTGCCAGCAGCTTGCGGGGTGGTGGGGAGCTGTTTTTT.